One and the same sample provided the 24 T cell receptor beta chains below, sequenced in a study of tissue T cells after allogeneic stem cell transplantation. TCRdb keeps only in-frame clones here, not all; method: immunoSEQ multiplex PCR. This table has around 51,000 clones, 65% to 85% appearing once. The sequenced material came from sorted cells pooled from one or two spleens. These receptor sequences come from a pool of C57BL/6 mice in good health.

This clone came up once. One end of the junction fails to match germline, which may point to a read error. Gene labels here are mouse ones. Read data end 1 residue before the CDR3 end; the end is taken from the germline J gene. V and J are TRBV31 and TRBJ1-4, with D hard to call. Per the germline V gene, CDR1 is GKSSPN and CDR2 is SITVG. The CDR3 runs to 11 residues. The CDR3 is CVWSLSERLFF. The DNA read from the CDR3 is TGTGTCTGGAGTCTCAGCGAAAGATTATTT. Full variable domain (rest looked up from reference TRBV31 and TRBJ1-4): AQTIHQWPVAEIKAVGSPLSLGCTIKGKSSPNLYWYWQATGGTLQQLFYSITVGQVESVVQLNLSASRPKDDQFILSTEKLLLSHSGFYLCVWSLSERLFFGHGTKLSVL.

Regarding this clone: Germline and genes here are mouse. The read is 1 residue too short to cover the CDR3 end, so that end is filled in from the germline J gene. The chain uses TRBV13-1 and TRBJ2-4; 10 positions match TRBD2. V trimming: 5 bases; J trimming: 0 bases; junction bases outside the gene matches: 6. CDR3 length: 16 residues. From germline, CDR1 is NSHNY and CDR2 SYGAGN. This CDR3 is CASRPGLGLSQNTLYF. CDR3 bases read: TGTGCCAGCAGGCCGGGACTGGGGCTTAGTCAAAACACCTTGTAC.

About this clone: The genes and germline here are from mouse. CDR3 in amino acids: CASSRGAGGNSDYTF. The sequenced CDR3 bases are TGTGCCAGCAGCCGGGGGGCAGGGGGGAACTCCGACTACACC. The V gene is TRBV2, the J gene TRBJ1-2, with 7 nucleotides matching TRBD1. The DNA ends 1 residue before the CDR3 does, and the rest of the CDR3 is filled in from the germline J gene. V lost 4 bases to trimming and J lost 2 bases; unmatched junction nucleotides: 7. CDR1 is LGHNA and CDR2 is YSYQKL in the germline V gene. The CDR3 is 15 amino acids.

With respect to this clone: Any gene name here is a mouse gene name. The read ends 1 residue early relative to the CDR3; the germline J gene fills the gap. The J gene is TRBJ1-3, the V gene TRBV4; D not certain. Deletions cut 6 bases from V and 4 bases from J, with 7 bases between. The CDR3 runs to 12 residues. Germline CDR1 and CDR2: LGHDT and YNNKQL (reference sequence). CDR3 residues: CASRSTGNTLYF. The sequenced part of the CDR3 DNA is TGTGCCAGCAGATCGACAGGAAATACGCTCTAT. Looking up the rest from reference TRBV4 and TRBJ1-3 gives the full variable domain: ETAVFQTPNYHVTQVGNEVSFNCKQTLGHDTMYWYKQDSKKLLKIMFSYNNKQLIVNETVPRRFSPQSSDKAHLNLRIKSVEPEDSAVYLCASRSTGNTLYFGEGSRLIVV.

About this clone itself: The gene symbols are mouse symbols. The observed sequence ends 1 residue before the CDR3 terminus, with the missing tail filled in from the germline J gene. The rearrangement links TRBV3 to TRBJ1-1; 7 bases agree with TRBD1. This CDR3 comprises 15 residues. V shed 4 bases and J 0 bases; nucleotides not matched to a gene: 5. The germline CDR1 and CDR2 sequences are SNHLY and FYNGKV (reference sequence). This CDR3 is CASSSSTGSNTEVFF. The sequenced part of the CDR3 DNA is TGTGCCAGCAGCTCCTCGACAGGGTCAAACACAGAAGTCTTC.

With regard to this clone: Gene names are mouse gene names. The CDR3 end lies 1 residue beyond the end of the read and is filled in from the germline J gene. The V gene is TRBV23, the J gene TRBJ2-5; the D call of TRBD2 is as the table states it, not checked on the DNA. CDR1 KGHTA and CDR2 FQNQQP come from the germline V gene. The CDR3 length is 14 residues. The sequenced part of the CDR3 DNA is TGCTCCAGCAGTCACTGGGGGGGCGGAGACACCCAGTAC. This gives the protein CSSSHWGGGDTQY. The full CDR3 sequence reads CSSSHWGGGDTQYF.

This clone has more than one count but fewer than ten. Gene names are the mouse ones. The read stops 1 residue short of the end of the CDR3; the missing end is completed from the germline J gene. The gene calls are TRBV20 and TRBJ2-7, with TRBD1 identical over 9 bases. The CDR3 has 14 amino acids. Germline CDR1 GFQATS, CDR2 STVNSAI. The ends lost 0 bases at V and 5 bases at J; junction bases unmatched: 5. CDR3 protein: CGARDLGQGDEQYF. Partial CDR3 DNA: TGTGGTGCTAGGGATTTGGGACAGGGAGATGAACAGTAC. Using reference TRBV20 and TRBJ2-7 for the parts outside the CDR3, the full variable domain is GALVYQYPRRTICKSGTSMRMECQAVGFQATSVAWYRQSPQKTFELIALSTVNSAIKYEQNFTQEKFPISHPNLSFSSMTVLNAYLEDRGLYLCGARDLGQGDEQYFGPGTRLTVL.

With respect to this clone: The gene names given are mouse names. The CDR3 sequence is CASSYWGNYAEQFF. The CDR3 bases that were read are TGTGCCAGCAGCTATTGGGGGAACTATGCTGAGCAGTTC. The rearrangement links TRBV3 to TRBJ2-1; tentatively, D is TRBD2 (6 bases). The CDR3 end is not reached by the read, which stops 1 residue before it; the germline J gene fills it in. Trimming pared 4 bases from V and 1 base from J, leaving 8 bases between. CDR1 is SNHLY and CDR2 is FYNGKV in the germline V gene (reference sequence). The CDR3 is 14 amino acids.

This clone was found a few times. These gene names are mouse names. The CDR3 end lies 1 residue beyond the end of the read and is filled in from the germline J gene. The J gene is TRBJ2-7, the V gene TRBV13-1; no clear D gene. The germline V gene encodes CDR1 NSHNY and CDR2 SYGAGN. The CDR3 loop spans 13 amino acids. V was trimmed by 2 bases and J by 0 bases, leaving 6 bases between them. The sequenced CDR3 bases are TGTGCCAGCAGTGAGCCGAGCTCCTATGAACAGTAC. The encoded protein is CASSEPSSYEQY. The entire CDR3 sequence reads CASSEPSSYEQYF.

About this clone: Mouse gene names and germline throughout. The observed sequence ends 1 residue before the CDR3 terminus, with the missing tail filled in from the germline J gene. This chain uses TRBV16 with TRBJ2-3; 13 bases match TRBD2. The germline V gene has CDR1 SGHSA and CDR2 FRNQAP. This CDR3 contains 16 residues. J gave up 3 bases and V 5 bases, and 5 bases lay outside the gene matches. The sequenced part of the CDR3 DNA is TGTGCAAGCAGCACCCGGGACTGGGGGGGGGCAGAAACGCTGTAT. As protein: CASSTRDWGGAETLY. The whole CDR3 reads CASSTRDWGGAETLYF.

This clone was counted a few times. The gene names here belong to mouse. The read stops 1 residue short of the end of the CDR3; the missing end is completed from the germline J gene. The chain combines TRBV17 with TRBJ1-4; D is unresolved. This CDR3 has 15 amino acids. V gave up 2 bases and J gave up 0 bases, with 7 bases separating them. Per the germline V gene, CDR1 is MNHDT and CDR2 is YYDKIL. The CDR3 bases that were read are TGTGCTAGCAGTAGATGGAAAATTTCCAACGAAAGATTATTT. Its protein is CASSRWKISNERLF. The whole CDR3 sequence is CASSRWKISNERLFF.

Concerning this clone: Germline and genes here are mouse. The CDR3 extends 1 residue past the end of the read, so its final part is completed from the germline J gene. J is TRBJ2-4 and V is TRBV13-2, with 9 nucleotides matching TRBD2. From germline, CDR1 is NNHNN and CDR2 SYGAGS (reference sequence). The CDR3 covers 17 residues. V was clipped by 0 bases and J by 0 bases; unmatched bases: 5. CDR3 loop: CASGDVTGGPSQNTLYF. CDR3 DNA, as far as it was read: TGTGCCAGCGGTGATGTTACTGGGGGGCCTAGTCAAAACACCTTGTAC.

Concerning this clone itself: Gene names denote mouse genes. The covered CDR3 bases are TGTGCCAGCAGCCTCGGGCGGGGGGACAGGGGTGATGAACAGTAC. It translates to CASSLGRGDRGDEQY. The whole CDR3 region reads CASSLGRGDRGDEQYF. V gene TRBV5 combines with J gene TRBJ2-7; 10 nucleotides line up with TRBD1. The sequence runs out 1 residue before the end of the CDR3; the remainder is reconstructed from the germline J gene. Per the germline V gene, CDR1 is LGHNA and CDR2 is YNLKQL (reference sequence). The CDR3 has 16 residues. The V and J ends lost 4 bases and 5 bases, in that order; junction bases with no gene match: 11.

Details on this clone: The gene names given are mouse names. The read terminates 1 residue ahead of where the CDR3 ends, so the germline J gene completes it. The chain carries TRBV2 and TRBJ2-2; TRBD1 agrees at 7 bases. After removal of 5 bases from V and 0 bases from J, the junction contained 3 bases not matched to a gene. The germline V gene encodes CDR1 LGHNA and CDR2 YSYQKL. The CDR3 has 15 amino acids. This CDR3 reads CASSAGTANTGQLYF. The CDR3 bases that were read are TGTGCCAGCAGCGCCGGGACAGCAAACACCGGGCAGCTCTAC. Looking up the rest from reference TRBV2 and TRBJ2-2 gives the full variable domain: DPKIIQKPKYLVAVTGSEKILICEQYLGHNAMYWYRQSAKKPLEFMFSYSYQKLMDNQTASSRFQPQSSKKNHLDLQITALKPDDSATYFCASSAGTANTGQLYFGEGSKLTVL.

About this clone: The genes and germline here are from mouse. The read terminates 1 residue ahead of where the CDR3 ends, so the germline J gene completes it. V is TRBV24 and J is TRBJ2-1; D is perhaps TRBD1 (6 bases). Trimming left V 3 bases short and J 3 bases short, with 9 bases between. The CDR3 loop spans 14 amino acids. From germline, CDR1 is KGHTA and CDR2 FRNEEI. The CDR3 bases that were read are TGTGCCAGCAGTCTCCGGGACATCTATGCTGAGCAGTTC. This translates into CASSLRDIYAEQF. The full CDR3 protein is CASSLRDIYAEQFF.

Remarks on this clone: Gene names are mouse gene names. The read terminates 1 residue before the CDR3 end, so the remaining end is supplied by the germline J gene. The rearrangement joins TRBV12-2 to TRBJ2-1; D is unresolved. The ends were cut back, 4 bases at V and 6 bases at J, with 12 bases in the middle. The CDR3 runs 13 residues. CDR1 is SGHLS, CDR2 HYDKME, per germline. Incomplete CDR3 DNA: TGTGCCAGCTCCCCCGGGGATTTTGCTGAGCAGTTC. It codes for CASSPGDFAEQF. The whole CDR3 sequence reads CASSPGDFAEQFF.

About this clone: The genes are named according to mouse. The CDR3 goes on 1 residue after the read ends, and that part is filled in from the germline J gene. The chain recombines TRBV13-2 with TRBJ2-5; no definite D call. The CDR3 consists of 14 residues. Trimming removed 1 base at V and 0 bases at J, with 6 bases between. Germline loops: CDR1 NNHNN, CDR2 SYGAGS (reference sequence). CDR3 protein: CASGDWINQDTQYF. Incomplete CDR3 DNA: TGTGCCAGCGGTGATTGGATTAACCAAGACACCCAGTAC.

As to this clone: Genes and germline come from the mouse. The DNA ends 1 residue before the CDR3 does, and the rest of the CDR3 is filled in from the germline J gene. The chain joins TRBV13-2 to TRBJ1-4; TRBD1 aligns across 7 bases. The CDR3 consists of 14 residues. Germline CDR1 NNHNN, CDR2 SYGAGS (reference sequence). V lost 5 bases and J lost 2; bases outside the gene matches: 3. CDR3 sequence reads: CASGRQGSNERLFF. Incomplete CDR3 DNA: TGTGCCAGCGGAAGACAGGGCTCCAACGAAAGATTATTT.

For this clone: Gene names and germline match the mouse. The read halts 1 residue ahead of the CDR3 end, with the missing end drawn from the germline J gene. The rearrangement links TRBV2 to TRBJ2-1; TRBD2 agrees at 13 bases. The CDR3 has 16 amino acids. V was pared by 4 bases and J by 1 base, with 1 base of the junction left unmatched. CDR1 is LGHNA, CDR2 YSYQKL, per germline. The sequenced CDR3 bases are TGTGCCAGCAGCCGGGACTGGGGGGGAAACTATGCTGAGCAGTTC. Translation gives CASSRDWGGNYAEQF. The complete CDR3 sequence is CASSRDWGGNYAEQFF.

The table lists this clone with a few counts. The listed genes are named as in mouse. The read terminates 1 residue before the CDR3 end, so the remaining end is supplied by the germline J gene. The rearrangement joins TRBV2 to TRBJ2-7; TRBD2 is a possible D gene (6 bases). The CDR3 sequence is 14 residues long. The V gene lost 3 bases and the J gene lost 0 bases, with 9 bases spanning the gap. Germline loops: CDR1 LGHNA, CDR2 YSYQKL. The DNA read from the CDR3 is TGTGCCAGCAGCCAGACTGGCCCCTCCTATGAACAGTAC. Translated: CASSQTGPSYEQY. The full CDR3 is CASSQTGPSYEQYF.

Worth noting for this clone: Genes here carry mouse names. The read ends 1 residue before the CDR3 terminus; that terminus is restored from the germline J gene. This chain links TRBV31 with TRBJ1-1; D not resolved. Per the germline V gene, CDR1 is GKSSPN and CDR2 is SITVG. This CDR3 contains 12 residues. The ends were cut back, 1 base at V and 0 bases at J, with 3 bases in the middle. Incomplete CDR3 DNA: TGTGCCTGGAGTCGGGCAAACACAGAAGTCTTC. Translation gives CAWSRANTEVF. The CDR3 as a whole reads CAWSRANTEVFF.

For this clone: Mouse names are used for the genes. The read stops 1 residue short of the end of the CDR3; the missing end is completed from the germline J gene. The chain has TRBV15 and TRBJ1-3; D is uncertain. The germline CDR1 and CDR2 sequences are SGHND and FRSKSL. This CDR3 contains 14 residues. Trimming took 6 bases from V and 0 from J, leaving 9 bases between them. The sequenced part of the CDR3 DNA is TGTGCCAGCAGCCCGGCCCATTCTGGAAATACGCTCTAT. Amino acids: CASSPAHSGNTLY. The full CDR3 protein is CASSPAHSGNTLYF.

With regard to this clone: Gene names denote mouse genes. Coverage ceases 1 residue before the CDR3 finishes, and the germline J gene fills in the end. The chain couples TRBV1 to TRBJ2-4; D might be TRBD1 or TRBD2, each matching 5 bases. V gave up 3 bases and J gave up 2 bases, with 9 bases separating them. The CDR3 is 14 residues long. Per the germline V gene, CDR1 is NSQYPW and CDR2 is LRSPGD (reference sequence). The DNA read from the CDR3 is TGCACCTGCAGTGCTCGGGGCGCTCAAAACACCTTGTAC. Translated: CTCSARGAQNTLY. The whole CDR3 reads CTCSARGAQNTLYF.

As concerns this clone: Gene labels here are mouse ones. The read falls 1 residue short of the CDR3 end, and the missing part is taken from the germline J gene. The gene calls are TRBV12-2 and TRBJ1-4; the D is unclear. This CDR3 spans 13 amino acids. Germline CDR1 and CDR2: SGHLS and HYDKME. V dropped 2 bases and J dropped 7 bases, with 10 bases sitting between them. The DNA read from the CDR3 is TGTGCCAGCTCTCACGGGAGAAGCGAAAGATTATTT. Protein: CASSHGRSERLF. The CDR3 in its entirety is CASSHGRSERLFF.